This TCR beta chain was sequenced for a study of monozygotic twins with inflammatory bowel disease. No DNA is given; TCRdb re-called the 5' RACE reads and lists each CDR3 protein once. Here the sample table reports fewer than 110,000 distinct CDR3 sequences. Material for sequencing was blood. This TCR was sampled from a human donor with ulcerative colitis or Crohn's disease, or a healthy co-twin of an affected twin (not recorded which).

This CDR3 reads CAWRDVLYGYTF. V gene TRBV30 combines with J gene TRBJ1-2. The CDR3 sequence is 12 residues long. CDR1 GTSNPN and CDR2 SVGIG come from the germline V gene (reference sequence).